Here is one T cell receptor (beta chain) with its context. The table came from immunoSEQ multiplex PCR; TCRdb's copy has only in-frame clones and leaves some out. Among fewer than 200,000 clones listed, about 87% were seen once. The data belong to a study of T cell responses to AZD1222 COVID-19 vaccine. The CDR3 totals 22 residues. J was trimmed by 1 base and V by 0 bases; bases with no gene match: 17. CDR1 LNHNV and CDR2 YYDKDF come from the germline V gene (reference sequence). This TCR was sampled from an adult in good health. The source was peripheral blood, collected on day 0 of AZD1222 vaccination. The genes are TRBV15 and TRBJ2-3, with 12 nucleotides matching TRBD2. The CDR3 DNA reads TGTGCCACCAGCAGAGATCTCGGGACGGGGCTAGCGGGGGGGCCTGGCACAGATACGCAGTATTTT. Protein: CATSRDLGTGLAGGPGTDTQYF.